Shown below are 16 T cell receptor beta chains from a single sample sequenced in a study of beta chain features in type 1 diabetes. Every bit of the isolated RNA underwent reverse transcription, so sequencing read expressed TCRB transcripts. The assay was immunoSEQ multiplex PCR, and TCRdb's table has in-frame clones only and misses some. The data show about 350,000 clones, with roughly 21% seen just once and around 0.044% held by the top ten. Sequencing was performed on naive CD4+ T cells from blood. These receptors were obtained from a woman younger than 30 in good health.

This clone turned up a few times. CDR3: CASSSSAGPTGELFF. The CDR3 bases are TGTGCCAGCAGCTCGTCCGCTGGCCCCACCGGGGAGCTGTTTTTT. The rearrangement joins TRBV28 to TRBJ2-2; D is undetermined. The CDR3 extends over 15 amino acids. Trimming took off 6 bases at V and 4 bases at J, with 15 bases between the two ends. Germline V lookup: CDR1 MDHEN, CDR2 SYDVKM.

This clone has only one observation. This chain uses TRBV30 with TRBJ2-3, with a tentative D call TRBD2 (6 bases). The V end was cut by 3 bases, the J end by 2 bases, with 12 bases between. CDR1 and CDR2 from the germline V gene are GTSNPN and SVGIG (reference sequence). The CDR3 contains 14 residues. CDR3 residues: CAWREGRDTDTQYF. CDR3 sequence (DNA): TGTGCCTGGAGAGAGGGGCGGGACACAGATACGCAGTATTTT.

This clone has a handful of counts. This chain joins TRBV30 and TRBJ2-3, with TRBD2 matching over 10 bases. The CDR3 is 15 residues long. Trimming took 6 bases from V and 2 from J; bases not matched to a gene: 8. CDR1 is GTSNPN and CDR2 is SVGIG in the germline V gene (reference sequence). This CDR3 reads CACQRTSGTTDTQYF. CDR3 nucleotides: TGTGCCTGCCAGCGCACTAGCGGGACCACAGATACGCAGTATTTT.

J is TRBJ2-3 and V is TRBV7-2; the D gene is possibly TRBD2 (5 bases). In germline, CDR1 is SGHTA, CDR2 FQGNSA. The CDR3 runs to 16 residues. V lost 5 bases and J 1 base, leaving 16 bases between the germline ends. The CDR3 loop reads CASSPGSQGGTDTQYF. CDR3 bases: TGTGCCAGCAGCCCGGGGTCTCAAGGTGGCACAGATACGCAGTATTTT.

V usage is TRBV15 and J usage is TRBJ1-5, with a possible D match to TRBD1 (6 bases). The germline V gene encodes CDR1 LNHNV and CDR2 YYDKDF (reference sequence). V lost 0 bases to trimming and J lost 7 bases, with 7 bases between them. The CDR3 spans 13 residues. In DNA form, the CDR3 reads TGTGCCACCAGCAGAGAGGGACAACAGCCCCAGCATTTT. This encodes CATSREGQQPQHF.

This chain links TRBV6-1 with TRBJ1-5; TRBD1 matches at 7 bases. The CDR3 spans 14 residues. V shed 5 bases, J shed 8 bases, and the junction held 9 bases outside the gene matches. The germline V gene encodes CDR1 MNHNS and CDR2 SASEGT. CDR3 sequence (DNA): TGTGCCAGCAGTCCCAGGTGGGACAGCAAGCCCCAGCATTTT. Translating it yields CASSPRWDSKPQHF.

The chain uses TRBV7-2 and TRBJ2-5; D not resolved. This CDR3 comprises 15 residues. In germline, CDR1 is SGHTA, CDR2 FQGNSA. The V end lost 5 bases, the J end lost 2 bases, and 15 bases lay between the germline ends. CDR3 bases: TGTGCCAGCAGCCCCTCGAGCGAACTTCAAGAGACCCAGTACTTC. Amino acid sequence: CASSPSSELQETQYF.

This clone was seen a handful of times. Other nucleotide sequences from this sample produce the same CDR3. The chain has TRBV11-2 and TRBJ2-5; D uncertain. Trimming stripped 6 bases from V and 0 bases from J, with 11 bases between. This CDR3 is built from 14 residues. Germline V CDR1 and CDR2: SGHAT, FQNNGV. CDR3 amino acids: CASSLDGYQETQYF. Written as DNA, the CDR3 is TGTGCCAGCAGTCTTGACGGGTACCAAGAGACCCAGTACTTC.

The rearrangement joins TRBV7-9 to TRBJ2-1, with D unclear. This CDR3 region has 17 residues. Trimming took off 1 base at V and 0 bases at J, with 13 bases between the two ends. CDR1 and CDR2 (germline): SEHNR, FQNEAQ (reference sequence). The CDR3 is CASSLGRDSGSYNEQFF. DNA of the CDR3: TGTGCCAGCAGCTTAGGGCGAGACTCGGGCTCCTACAATGAGCAGTTCTTC.

This chain uses TRBV29-1 with TRBJ2-7; TRBD2 aligns across 8 bases. The CDR3 loop spans 14 amino acids. Germline assignment: CDR1 SQVTM and CDR2 ANQGSEA. V was clipped by 5 bases and J by 0 bases; unmatched bases: 6. The CDR3 loop is CSVNLAGSSYEQYF. As DNA, the CDR3 is TGCAGCGTTAACCTAGCGGGTAGCTCCTACGAGCAGTACTTC.

This sequence joins TRBV9 and TRBJ1-4, with D perhaps matching TRBD1 (6 bases). This CDR3 comprises 14 residues. Trimming removed 0 bases from V and 7 bases from J, with 10 bases in between. Germline V gives CDR1 SGDLS, CDR2 YYNGEE. This chain's CDR3 is CASSVGGGFEKLFF. DNA of the CDR3: TGTGCCAGCAGCGTAGGCGGGGGCTTTGAAAAACTGTTTTTT. Filled out from reference TRBV9 and TRBJ1-4, the complete variable domain reads DSGVTQTPKHLITATGQRVTLRCSPRSGDLSVYWYQQSLDQGLQFLIQYYNGEERAKGNILERFSAQQFPDLHSELNLSSLELGDSALYFCASSVGGGFEKLFFGSGTQLSVL.

The chain combines TRBV5-6 with TRBJ2-7; D uncertain. V was shortened by 3 bases and J by 3 bases, with 13 bases between the two germline ends. This CDR3 comprises 14 residues. CDR1 and CDR2 from the germline V gene are SGHDT and YYEEEE. The CDR3 DNA sequence: TGTGCCAGCAGCTCGGGTGATTTAATCTACGAGCAGTACTTC. As protein: CASSSGDLIYEQYF.

The J gene is TRBJ1-5, the V gene TRBV7-9; 8 bases align to TRBD1. Germline values: CDR1 SEHNR, CDR2 FQNEAQ (reference sequence). The ends lost 1 base at V and 1 base at J; junction bases unmatched: 3. The CDR3 length is 16 residues. In DNA, the CDR3 is TGTGCCAGCAGCTTAGGGACAGGGAGCAGCAATCAGCCCCAGCATTTT. Its protein is CASSLGTGSSNQPQHF.

V and J are TRBV30 and TRBJ1-5; no firm D call. Germline CDR1 is GTSNPN and CDR2 is SVGIG (reference sequence). The CDR3 length is 15 residues. Between the trimmed V and J ends, which lost 0 bases and 4 bases, there was a span of 13 bases. The CDR3 sequence: CAWSVGLAGNQPQHF. CDR3 nucleotide sequence: TGTGCCTGGAGTGTAGGGCTAGCCGGTAATCAGCCCCAGCATTTT.

The chain has TRBV7-2 and TRBJ1-6; D possibly corresponds to TRBD1 (5 bases). Trimming removed 5 bases from V and 7 bases from J, with 15 bases in between. Germline CDR1 SGHTA, CDR2 FQGNSA. CDR3 length equals 15 residues. The CDR3 region is CASSQVRGRNSPLHF. In DNA form, the CDR3 reads TGTGCCAGCAGCCAGGTTAGGGGTAGGAATTCACCCCTCCACTTT.

The chain recombines TRBV11-2 with TRBJ2-7; 7 nucleotides align to TRBD1. V lost 3 bases, J lost 3 bases, and 5 bases stayed unmatched. Per germline, CDR1 SGHAT and CDR2 FQNNGV. The CDR3 extends over 14 amino acids. CDR3 sequence (DNA): TGTGCCAGCAGCTTCGGGACAGAAGTCTACGAGCAGTACTTC. Residues: CASSFGTEVYEQYF.